The 26 T cell receptor beta chains below come from one sample, sequenced in a study of T cell responses to AZD1222 COVID-19 vaccine. TCRdb keeps only in-frame clones here, not all; method: immunoSEQ multiplex PCR. The top ten clones hold 22% of a sample with tens of thousands of clones, more than 75% of them seen once. The sequencing used peripheral blood, collected on day 0 of AZD1222 vaccination. Receptors originate from an adult in good health.

The chain couples TRBV25-1 to TRBJ1-6; 10 nucleotides match TRBD1. CDR1 is MGHDK, CDR2 SYGVNS, per germline. The CDR3 runs to 16 residues. Trimming at V came to 6 bases and at J to 9 bases, leaving 11 bases not matched to a gene. CDR3 loop: CASSNHEDRGFSPLHF. In DNA form, the CDR3 reads TGTGCCAGCAGCAACCATGAGGACAGGGGGTTTTCACCCCTCCACTTT.

The gene calls are TRBV18 and TRBJ2-1; D is undetermined. Germline V gives CDR1 KGHSH, CDR2 LQKENI. V lost 5 bases, J lost 8 bases, and 10 bases lay in between. The CDR3 has 12 amino acids. The CDR3 DNA reads as TGTGCCAGCTCAGGCTCCCGACATGAGCAGTTCTTC. Its protein product is CASSGSRHEQFF.

This rearrangement joins TRBV6-1 to TRBJ1-6; 7 bases align to TRBD1. V gave up 3 bases and J gave up 8 bases; unmatched junction bases: 16. The CDR3 length is 18 residues. CDR1 is MNHNS and CDR2 is SASEGT in the germline V gene. CDR3 in amino acids: CASSDPPQIGGADSPLHF. DNA for the CDR3: TGTGCCAGCAGTGATCCCCCCCAGATAGGGGGCGCGGATTCACCCCTCCACTTT.

This sequence joins TRBV6-1 and TRBJ2-1; 12 nucleotides agree with TRBD2. CDR3 length: 15 residues. The trim removed 2 bases at V and 4 bases at J, leaving 0 bases unmatched. Germline V gene sequence: CDR1 MNHNS, CDR2 SASEGT. As DNA, the CDR3 is TGTGCCAGCAGTGAACTAGCGGGGGGGTACAATGAGCAGTTCTTC. Its translation is CASSELAGGYNEQFF.

This clone has just a few counts. CDR3 region: CASSQDLRGANEQFF. In nucleotides, the CDR3 is TGTGCCAGCAGCCAAGATCTACGGGGAGCCAATGAGCAGTTCTTC. The chain couples TRBV4-2 to TRBJ2-1, with a tentative D call TRBD2 (5 bases). CDR3 length equals 15 residues. Germline-derived CDR1 and CDR2 are LGHNA and YNFKEQ. V was clipped by 0 bases and J by 6 bases, with 12 bases between them.

The chain is built from TRBV11-3 and TRBJ2-5; possible D gene TRBD1, 6 bases. The length of the CDR3 is 13 residues. Trimming removed 5 bases at V and 4 bases at J, with 11 bases between. The germline V gene encodes CDR1 SGHNT and CDR2 YENEEA. This CDR3 is CASSITGTETQYF. For the CDR3, the DNA is TGTGCCAGCAGCATTACAGGGACAGAGACCCAGTACTTC.

The chain employs TRBV27 and TRBJ1-2, with D perhaps matching TRBD1 (6 bases). V was shortened by 3 bases and J by 8 bases, with 16 bases between the two germline ends. The CDR3 length is 14 residues. Per the germline V gene, CDR1 is MNHEY and CDR2 is SMNVEV (reference sequence). The CDR3 sequence: CASSFSTGVGGYTF. The CDR3 region has the DNA TGTGCCAGCAGTTTCTCGACAGGAGTGGGGGGCTACACCTTC.

This chain joins TRBV3-1 (or the pseudogene TRBV3-2) and TRBJ2-5; the D gene is possibly TRBD2 (6 bases). Germline V CDR1 and CDR2: LGHDT, YNNKEL (reference sequence). V was trimmed by 3 bases and J by 5 bases, leaving 16 bases between them. The CDR3 has 15 residues. The CDR3 DNA is TGTGCCAGCAGCCAGGGACTCCCTCGAAGGGAGACCCAGTACTTC. Translation: CASSQGLPRRETQYF.

The chain recombines TRBV9 with TRBJ2-2; 15 bases agree with TRBD2. The CDR3 has 20 residues. Trimming removed 2 bases from V and 5 bases from J; junction bases left unmatched: 13. Germline loops: CDR1 SGDLS, CDR2 YYNGEE. CDR3 sequence: CASSVVAWGLAGGETGELFF. For the CDR3, the DNA is TGTGCCAGCAGCGTGGTTGCCTGGGGACTAGCGGGGGGCGAAACCGGGGAGCTGTTTTTT.

The chain couples TRBV6-2 or TRBV6-3 to TRBJ1-1; 8 positions match TRBD1. The J segment lost 0 bases and the V segment lost 4 bases, leaving 10 bases of the junction unmatched. Germline lookup yields CDR1 MNHEY and CDR2 SVGEGT. The CDR3 spans 17 residues. Here the CDR3 reads CASSSHGQGRMNTEAFF. CDR3 coding DNA: TGTGCCAGCAGTTCTCACGGACAGGGACGAATGAACACTGAAGCTTTCTTT.

This clone occurred a few times. The chain carries TRBV7-9 and TRBJ2-2, with D maybe TRBD1 (6 bases). This CDR3 is built from 14 residues. CDR1 is SEHNR and CDR2 is FQNEAQ in the germline V gene (reference sequence). Between the trimmed V and J ends, which lost 4 bases and 5 bases, there was a span of 11 bases. CDR3 bases: TGTGCCAGCAGCTCCGCAGGGGTAACCGGGGAGCTGTTTTTT. This translates into CASSSAGVTGELFF.

The chain is built from TRBV27 and TRBJ2-1; 12 positions agree with TRBD1. Germline lookup yields CDR1 MNHEY and CDR2 SMNVEV (reference sequence). V gave up 5 bases and J gave up 5 bases; unmatched junction bases: 13. The CDR3 spans 18 residues. For the CDR3, the DNA is TGTGCCAGCAGTCACGAGACCGGGACAGGGGGCCGGGACAATGAGCAGTTCTTC. Its translation: CASSHETGTGGRDNEQFF.

The genes are TRBV6-2 or TRBV6-3 and TRBJ1-4; D not resolved. The CDR3 is 14 residues long. Germline V lookup: CDR1 MNHEY, CDR2 SVGEGT. The germline V and J ends were trimmed by 6 bases and 6 bases, with 14 bases remaining between them. The CDR3 DNA follows: TGTGCCAGCAGCCGTCTGAGGAGTGATGAAAAACTGTTTTTT. Its protein product is CASSRLRSDEKLFF.

The gene calls are TRBV28 and TRBJ2-5; TRBD2 agrees at 12 bases. There are 17 residues in the CDR3. Trimming removed 2 bases from V and 6 bases from J; junction bases left unmatched: 10. In germline, CDR1 is MDHEN, CDR2 SYDVKM. The CDR3 region has the DNA TGTGCCAGCAGTTTAAACCCTCTAGCGGGGGGGCCAAAGACCCAGTACTTC. This encodes CASSLNPLAGGPKTQYF.

This chain links TRBV6-5 with TRBJ2-2; TRBD2 matches 8 bases. Germline CDR1 MNHEY, CDR2 SVGAGI. This CDR3 has 14 residues. V trimming: 7 bases; J trimming: 4 bases; junction bases outside the gene matches: 5. In nucleotides, the CDR3 is TGTGCCAGCAATAGCGGGGTTGGCACCGGGGAGCTGTTTTTT. This translates into CASNSGVGTGELFF.

V gene TRBV28 combines with J gene TRBJ1-5; maybe TRBD1 (5 bases). V lost 8 bases and J 9 bases, leaving 23 bases between the germline ends. This CDR3 has 15 residues. In germline, CDR1 is MDHEN, CDR2 SYDVKM. CDR3 residues: CASAGTPGTFGPQHF. Written as DNA, the CDR3 is TGTGCCAGCGCAGGGACCCCAGGGACCTTCGGGCCCCAGCATTTT.

The CDR3 sequence: CASSLGLGPPHEQFF. For the CDR3, the DNA is TGTGCCAGCAGTTTGGGACTAGGGCCCCCCCATGAGCAGTTCTTC. The J gene is TRBJ2-1, the V gene TRBV27; 8 nucleotides match TRBD2. This CDR3 comprises 15 residues. Germline values: CDR1 MNHEY, CDR2 SMNVEV (reference sequence). The V and J ends lost 3 bases and 8 bases, in that order; junction bases with no gene match: 9.

This chain connects TRBV9 to TRBJ2-5; D unclear. The CDR3 is 13 amino acids. The V gene lost 1 base and the J gene lost 2 bases, with 6 bases spanning the gap. Germline V gene data show CDR1 as SGDLS and CDR2 as YYNGEE. The DNA of the CDR3 is TGTGCCAGCAGCGTATCCCCACAAGAGACCCAGTACTTC. Protein product: CASSVSPQETQYF.

CDR3 amino acids: CASSNRGETGELFF. DNA of the CDR3: TGTGCCAGTAGTAACAGGGGGGAGACCGGGGAGCTGTTTTTT. The V call is TRBV19, the J call TRBJ2-2; 8 bases are a match to TRBD1. Looked up from germline, CDR1 is LNHDA and CDR2 is SQIVND (reference sequence). J was trimmed by 5 bases and V by 4 bases; bases with no gene match: 3. The CDR3 has 14 amino acids.

V gene TRBV11-2 combines with J gene TRBJ2-7, with a possible D match to TRBD2 (6 bases). V lost 1 base and J 0 bases, leaving 13 bases between the germline ends. Germline V gene sequence: CDR1 SGHAT, CDR2 FQNNGV. CDR3 length equals 16 residues. CDR3 DNA: TGTGCCAGCAGCTTAGGGGAGGTGTCCCTCTCCTACGAGCAGTACTTC. This translates into CASSLGEVSLSYEQYF.

The V and J genes are TRBV6-2 or TRBV6-3 and TRBJ2-5; 7 positions match TRBD1. The CDR3 extends over 14 amino acids. Germline V CDR1 and CDR2: MNHEY, SVGEGT. Trimming took 5 bases from V and 5 from J; bases not matched to a gene: 8. The CDR3 here is CASSNQGVLETQYF. The CDR3 bases are TGTGCCAGCAGTAACCAGGGGGTGTTGGAGACCCAGTACTTC.

This sequence joins TRBV19 and TRBJ1-2; D not resolved. The CDR3 loop spans 14 amino acids. Trimming stripped 9 bases from V and 4 bases from J, with 18 bases between. Germline assignment: CDR1 LNHDA and CDR2 SQIVND (reference sequence). CDR3 in amino acids: CASTFRQPPYGYTF. CDR3 bases: TGTGCCAGCACCTTTCGGCAGCCCCCCTATGGCTACACCTTC.

This sequence joins TRBV5-1 and TRBJ1-1; unclear D gene. The CDR3 runs to 11 residues. Germline V lookup: CDR1 SGHRS, CDR2 YFSETQ. Trimming took 6 bases from V and 4 from J, leaving 7 bases between them. The chain's CDR3 is CASMESTEAFF. The CDR3 coding sequence is TGCGCCAGCATGGAGAGCACTGAAGCTTTCTTT.

This clone was counted a few times. The chain links TRBV5-6 to TRBJ2-4; D is possibly TRBD1 (5 bases). Per the germline V gene, CDR1 is SGHDT and CDR2 is YYEEEE. The length of the CDR3 is 16 residues. Trimming took off 4 bases at V and 5 bases at J, with 19 bases between the two ends. The CDR3 DNA reads TGTGCCAGCAGCACGGAGCAGGGCCGTATTGAAAACATTCAGTACTTC. Translating it yields CASSTEQGRIENIQYF.

This clone was observed a single time. The V gene is TRBV9, the J gene TRBJ1-2, with D unresolved. Germline V CDR1 and CDR2: SGDLS, YYNGEE. The CDR3 is 15 residues long. Trimming removed 4 bases from V and 0 bases from J, with 13 bases in between. CDR3 amino acids: CASSPQGLANYGYTF. The CDR3 DNA reads TGTGCCAGCAGCCCCCAAGGGTTAGCTAACTATGGCTACACCTTC.

The chain joins TRBV27 to TRBJ1-5, with TRBD1 matching 10 bases. Per germline, CDR1 MNHEY and CDR2 SMNVEV (reference sequence). After removal of 4 bases from V and 6 bases from J, the junction contained 3 bases not matched to a gene. This CDR3 is 14 amino acids long. CDR3 region: CASSSDRGIQPQHF. In DNA form, the CDR3 reads TGTGCCAGCAGTTCGGACAGGGGGATTCAGCCCCAGCATTTT.